Below are 14 T cell receptor beta chains sequenced from a single sample in a study of molecular identifiers for immune sequencing clone quantification. One entry per CDR3 protein, called by TCRdb with MiXCR from the PCR reads. The sample lists over 600,000 distinct CDR3 sequences; 15% to 20% were seen once. Sequences were obtained from naive CD8+ T cells from blood, with Jurkat cell RNA spiked in. The sample's subset: FACS-sorted CD8+CD4-CCR7+CD45RA+ naive T cells. The source is a human donor in good health. Some libraries in this study had Jurkat cell RNA spiked in.

This clonotype was detected ten times or more. The V gene is TRBV20-1, the J gene TRBJ2-7; perhaps TRBD2 as D (6 bases). Germline V gene sequence: CDR1 DFQATT, CDR2 SNEGSKA (reference sequence). CDR3 length: 13 residues. The V gene lost 3 bases and the J gene lost 2 bases, with 11 bases spanning the gap. The CDR3 nucleotides are TGCAGTGCTAGCTCGGGGGTGGCCTACGAGCAGTACTTC. This codes for CSASSGVAYEQYF.

The CDR3 DNA is TGTGCCTGGAGTAGGTTCACCTACAATGAGCAGTTCTTC. It encodes CAWSRFTYNEQFF. The V gene is TRBV30, the J gene TRBJ2-1, with unresolved D. Trimming cost V 2 bases and J 2 bases, with 7 bases left between them. CDR1 and CDR2 from the germline V gene are GTSNPN and SVGIG (reference sequence). The CDR3 length is 13 residues. The variable domain in full, with the rest retrieved from reference TRBV30 and TRBJ2-1, is SQTIHQWPATLVQPVGSPLSLECTVEGTSNPNLYWYRQAAGRGLQLLFYSVGIGQISSEVPQNLSASRPQDRQFILSSKKLLLSDSGFYLCAWSRFTYNEQFFGPGTRLTVL.

About this clonotype: Compared with germline, one end of the junction differs, possibly owing to a read error. DNA for the CDR3: TGTGCTAGCAGCTTAGAGGGTCTAGGAGAGACCCAGTACTTC. It translates to CASSLEGLGETQYF. The chain has TRBV7-7 and TRBJ2-5; possible D gene TRBD2, 5 bases. The length of the CDR3 is 14 residues. The germline V gene has CDR1 SSHAT and CDR2 FNYEAQ (reference sequence). Combining the CDR3 with reference TRBV7-7 and TRBJ2-5 gives the whole variable domain GAGVSQSPRYKVTKRGQDVTLRCDPISSHATLYWYQQALGQGPEFLTYFNYEAQPDKSGLPSDRFSAERPEGSISTLTIQRTEQRDSAMYRCASSLEGLGETQYFGPGTRLLVL.

The chain is built from TRBV27 and TRBJ2-7, with D tentatively TRBD1 (6 bases). Germline values: CDR1 MNHEY, CDR2 SMNVEV (reference sequence). V was shortened by 6 bases and J by 4 bases, with 19 bases between the two germline ends. CDR3 length: 15 residues. The chain's CDR3 is CASSGGQTNLYEQYF. DNA of the CDR3: TGTGCCAGCAGCGGTGGACAGACAAACCTTTACGAGCAGTACTTC.

Note on this clonotype: A clone one base away is much larger, so this may be a read error. The gene calls are TRBV7-2 and TRBJ1-1; possibly TRBD1 for D (5 bases). The V end was cut by 1 base, the J end by 2 bases, with 14 bases between. CDR3 length: 16 amino acids. CDR1 is SGHTA and CDR2 is FQGNSA in the germline V gene. The CDR3 is CASSLVVGLGNTEAFF. CDR3 in DNA: TGTGCCAGCAGCTTAGTCGTGGGGCTGGGAAACACTGAAGCTTTCTTT. Combining the CDR3 with reference TRBV7-2 and TRBJ1-1 gives the whole variable domain GAGVSQSPSNKVTEKGKDVELRCDPISGHTALYWYRQSLGQGLEFLIYFQGNSAPDKSGLPSDRFSAERTGGSVSTLTIQRTQQEDSAVYLCASSLVVGLGNTEAFFGQGTRLTVV.

The sample holds many counts of this clonotype. This sequence joins TRBV12-3 or TRBV12-4 and TRBJ1-1; D is undetermined. Deletions cut 3 bases from V and 8 bases from J, with 4 bases between. The CDR3 contains 10 residues. CDR3 sequence reads: CASSFSEAFF. For the CDR3, the DNA is TGTGCCAGCAGTTTTTCCGAAGCTTTCTTT.

The sample holds many counts of this clonotype. V is TRBV7-9 and J is TRBJ1-1; 9 bases are shared with TRBD1. From germline, CDR1 is SEHNR and CDR2 FQNEAQ (reference sequence). This CDR3 spans 14 amino acids. V was clipped by 5 bases and J by 6 bases; unmatched bases: 7. The CDR3: CASSARDRVSEAFF. CDR3 in DNA: TGTGCCAGCAGCGCCCGGGACAGGGTCTCTGAAGCTTTCTTT.

As to this clonotype: The junction differs from germline at one of its ends, possibly a read error. This rearrangement joins TRBV4-1 to TRBJ2-2, with TRBD1 matching 7 bases. Germline V gives CDR1 MGHRA, CDR2 YSYEKL. The CDR3 runs 17 residues. CDR3 in DNA: TGCGCCGGCAGCCAGACTGACAGGGTTCTTGGCACCGGGGAGCTGTTTTTT. Encoded protein: CAGSQTDRVLGTGELFF.

The V gene is TRBV11-2, the J gene TRBJ1-2; the D is unclear. This CDR3 region has 15 residues. CDR1 and CDR2 from the germline V gene are SGHAT and FQNNGV. Trimming stripped 8 bases from V and 0 bases from J, with 16 bases between. DNA of the CDR3: TGTGCCAGCTCCAAATCGACGGGAGCTAACTATGGCTACACCTTC. It specifies CASSKSTGANYGYTF.

The chain recombines TRBV12-3 or TRBV12-4 with TRBJ2-1, with 10 bases identical to TRBD1. The trim removed 1 base at V and 8 bases at J, leaving 2 bases unmatched. CDR3 length: 14 amino acids. CDR3 region: CASSLGDRGYEQFF. DNA for the CDR3: TGTGCCAGCAGTTTAGGGGACAGGGGCTATGAGCAGTTCTTC.

This clonotype was recorded at least ten times. The V call is TRBV19, the J call TRBJ1-5; no firm D call. The V end was cut by 9 bases, the J end by 1 base, with 16 bases between. Per the germline V gene, CDR1 is LNHDA and CDR2 is SQIVND (reference sequence). The CDR3 runs to 15 residues. The CDR3 sequence: CASSNEGRSNQPQHF. The CDR3 DNA reads as TGTGCCAGCTCCAATGAGGGCCGAAGCAATCAGCCCCAGCATTTT.

The table lists this clonotype with many counts. This chain uses TRBV4-3 with TRBJ2-7, with 7 positions matching TRBD1. V was clipped by 4 bases and J by 1 base; unmatched bases: 7. The CDR3 is 15 residues long. CDR1 LGHNA and CDR2 YSLEER come from the germline V gene. CDR3 sequence reads: CASSPRDSTSYEQYF. CDR3 DNA: TGCGCCAGCAGCCCAAGGGACAGTACTTCCTACGAGCAGTACTTC.

The chain has TRBV20-1 and TRBJ2-3; no clear D. The V end lost 2 bases, the J end lost 6 bases, and 12 bases lay between the germline ends. The CDR3 runs 13 residues. Germline CDR1 is DFQATT and CDR2 is SNEGSKA (reference sequence). The CDR3 sequence is CSARTSPRDTQYF. In DNA, the CDR3 is TGCAGTGCTAGAACCTCTCCCCGCGATACGCAGTATTTT.

This clonotype was counted ten times or more. The chain combines TRBV6-2 or TRBV6-3 with TRBJ2-7; D remains unclear. The CDR3 loop spans 11 amino acids. V shed 5 bases and J shed 9 bases, with 11 bases lying between them. Germline CDR1 MNHEY, CDR2 SVGEGT. CDR3 bases: TGTGCCAGCAGTCCGGATAGGGTGCAGTACTTC. It translates to CASSPDRVQYF.